Below, 4 T cell receptor beta chains from the same sample are listed, as sequenced in a study of graft-versus-host responses after intestinal transplantation. The antigens for these receptors are not known. The method was immunoSEQ multiplex PCR; TCRdb's version includes in-frame clones alone and lacks a portion of them. There are fewer than 95,000 clones in the sample; over 85% occur only once, and roughly 0.49% lies in the top ten. The sample consisted of unstimulated CD8+ T cells sorted from spleen or lymph node cells, taken before intestinal transplant. These receptor sequences come from a human donor who received an intestinal transplant.

CDR3 DNA sequence: TGCGCCAGCAGCCAAGAGGGGGCGCGAACAGATACGCAGTATTTT. Its translation: CASSQEGARTDTQYF. The rearrangement uses TRBV4-1 and TRBJ2-3; a weak D match, TRBD1 (6 bases). The germline V gene encodes CDR1 MGHRA and CDR2 YSYEKL. Deletions cut 0 bases from V and 3 bases from J, with 10 bases between. The CDR3 loop spans 15 amino acids.

The rearrangement uses TRBV11-2 and TRBJ2-5; D possibly corresponds to TRBD1 (6 bases). The CDR3 is 15 residues long. The germline V and J ends were trimmed by 5 bases and 1 base, with 14 bases remaining between them. Germline CDR1 is SGHAT and CDR2 is FQNNGV. The CDR3 DNA reads as TGTGCCAGCAGCCCGGGACAAGGAGGCCAAGAGACCCAGTACTTC. It translates to CASSPGQGGQETQYF.

The gene calls are TRBV27 and TRBJ2-1; 9 bases align to TRBD1. CDR1 is MNHEY, CDR2 SMNVEV, per germline (reference sequence). The CDR3 runs to 16 residues. The trim removed 5 bases at V and 3 bases at J, leaving 8 bases unmatched. CDR3 sequence: CASSAPQGAVYNEQFF. CDR3 in DNA: TGTGCCAGCAGTGCCCCACAGGGGGCTGTCTACAATGAGCAGTTCTTC.

This clone was counted only a few times. The chain combines TRBV27 with TRBJ2-7; 12 bases are a match to TRBD2. After removal of 4 bases from V and 6 bases from J, the junction contained 10 bases not matched to a gene. The length of the CDR3 is 16 residues. Germline-derived CDR1 and CDR2 are MNHEY and SMNVEV (reference sequence). The CDR3 protein is CASSSSPSGRAFEQYF. The CDR3 DNA sequence: TGTGCCAGCAGTTCCTCCCCTAGCGGGAGGGCCTTCGAGCAGTACTTC.